This note documents a single T cell receptor beta chain sequence. From germline, CDR1 is MGHDK and CDR2 SYGVNS. CDR3 length: 14 residues. V dropped 10 bases and J dropped 2 bases, with 15 bases sitting between them. The data are from a study of blood T cell repertoires in COVID-19. On the study more broadly: The United States, Italy and Spain provided the acute and convalescent COVID-19 samples. Sample material is recorded as cDNA or gDNA derived from T cells, B-cell-depleted T cells, or PBMCs.

Original analysis: Amplification of reference gene primers was used by the study to estimate nucleated cell counts. Here immunoSEQ multiplex PCR was the method, and the copy in TCRdb shows in-frame clones only, minus some. D and trimming were read from the DNA, whereas the V and J calls and clone size are those reported in that table. The sample has roughly 92,000 clones, around 87% seen once; the top ten hold around 7.4%. What was sequenced was peripheral blood. This receptor was taken from a human donor with acute or convalescent COVID-19. The donor label of this sample is uncertain. V gene TRBV25-1 combines with J gene TRBJ2-1; D is undetermined. The CDR3 bases are TGTGCCATCTCATCCCAGTATCCCTACAATGAGCAGTTCTTC. Translation: CAISSQYPYNEQFF.